This TCR beta chain was documented in a study of cytomegalovirus exposure and HLA in healthy donors. Both 60 Vbeta primers and 13 Jbeta primers went into the PCR. Profiling relied on immunoSEQ multiplex PCR, and the TCRdb table lists in-frame clones only, not all of them. The table shows about 140,000 clones, with approximately 79% occurring only once. The germline V and J ends were trimmed by 10 bases and 5 bases, with 17 bases remaining between them. Germline V gene sequence: CDR1 SEHNR, CDR2 FQNEAQ (reference sequence). The CDR3 sequence is 13 residues long. General observations from the study: V- and J-gene trimming of TCR beta was linked (in a later analysis) to a missense DCLRE1C variant.

Points on this clone: The target antigen is unknown.

The rearrangement links TRBV7-9 to TRBJ1-1; D possibly corresponds to TRBD1 (5 bases). This clonotype was obtained from a female donor in good health and CMV-seronegative. The sequenced sample was PBMCs. CDR3 DNA: TGTGCCACCCAAAGGCAGGGTTTGACTGAAGCTTTCTTT. Amino acid sequence: CATQRQGLTEAFF.